This TCR beta chain was sequenced for a study of T cell changes during pregnancy in multiple sclerosis. This CDR3 contains 15 residues. Trimming left V 5 bases short and J 0 bases short, with 13 bases between. Germline V gene sequence: CDR1 PRHDT, CDR2 FYEKMQ (reference sequence). Produced via immunoSEQ multiplex PCR; TCRdb's table is partial and in-frame only. This sample has around 56,000 clones, with 75% to 90% found just once. Sequenced material: peripheral blood, taken after pregnancy. The TCR comes from a female donor with multiple sclerosis, enrolled in a pregnancy study. The genes are TRBV13 and TRBJ1-1, with D unclear. Written as DNA, the CDR3 is TGTGCCAGCAGCCTCCGGGGATCGATGAACACTGAAGCTTTCTTT. Residues: CASSLRGSMNTEAFF.